The 8 T cell receptor beta chains below come from one sample, sequenced in a study of CXCR3-negative and CXCR3-positive naive CD8 T cells. Study-wide results and limits: CXCR3-expressing naive cells carried TRB CDR3s more hydrophobic than those of CXCR3-negative naive cells.

No antigen is known for these receptors. With UMI labels, 5' RACE was used to prepare the TRB cDNA libraries. TCRdb reanalyzed the 5' RACE reads and collapses them to one entry per CDR3 protein, without DNA. The repertoire table contains around 120,000 distinct CDR3 sequences. Sequencing input: naive CXCR3+ CD8+ T cells from blood. The subset: CD45RO-CCR7+CD27+CD95- naive CD8+ T cells expressing CXCR3 (TNR3+). These receptors came from a human donor in good health. Some clones in this sample may be carry-over from other donors' samples.

V gene TRBV6-5 combines with J gene TRBJ1-1; TCRdb indicates TRBD1, and absent DNA this call remains unverified. The CDR3 length is 14 residues. Germline CDR1 is MNHEY and CDR2 is SVGAGI. The CDR3: CASSRRDLRIEAFF.

The CDR3 spells CATSRDGGQETQYF. The rearrangement links TRBV15 to TRBJ2-5; TCRdb's D gene call, TRBD1, goes unchecked for lack of DNA. The germline V gene encodes CDR1 LNHNV and CDR2 YYDKDF (reference sequence). The CDR3 length is 14 residues.

The J gene is TRBJ2-1, the V gene TRBV10-3; the TCRdb D gene call, TRBD2, has no DNA to confirm it. CDR3 length: 16 residues. Germline CDR1 and CDR2: ENHRY and SYGVKD. The CDR3 reads CAISGTSGRSYNEQFF.

The gene calls are TRBV15 and TRBJ1-1; absent DNA, TCRdb's TRBD1 call cannot be checked. The CDR3 is 16 amino acids. Looked up from germline, CDR1 is LNHNV and CDR2 is YYDKDF (reference sequence). CDR3 loop: CATSRGTGGNPTEAFF.

The gene calls are TRBV3-1 and TRBJ2-1. This CDR3 spans 13 amino acids. The germline CDR1 and CDR2 sequences are LGHDT and YNNKEL (reference sequence). CDR3 sequence reads: CASSQGAYNEQFF.

The rearrangement links TRBV10-1 to TRBJ2-1; TCRdb selects TRBD2, and the lack of DNA leaves this call unchecked. The CDR3 is 14 amino acids. Germline CDR1 WNHNN, CDR2 SYGVQD (reference sequence). CDR3 protein: CASSEGLAGREQFF.

The V gene is TRBV5-1, the J gene TRBJ1-1. From germline, CDR1 is SGHRS and CDR2 YFSETQ. There are 13 residues in the CDR3. The CDR3 loop is CASSLFLNTEAFF.

V gene TRBV6-5 combines with J gene TRBJ2-1; TCRdb's assignment of TRBD1 cannot be checked, as there is no DNA. Germline CDR1 MNHEY, CDR2 SVGAGI. The CDR3 contains 16 residues. The CDR3 loop reads CASSYGAGGSYNEQFF.